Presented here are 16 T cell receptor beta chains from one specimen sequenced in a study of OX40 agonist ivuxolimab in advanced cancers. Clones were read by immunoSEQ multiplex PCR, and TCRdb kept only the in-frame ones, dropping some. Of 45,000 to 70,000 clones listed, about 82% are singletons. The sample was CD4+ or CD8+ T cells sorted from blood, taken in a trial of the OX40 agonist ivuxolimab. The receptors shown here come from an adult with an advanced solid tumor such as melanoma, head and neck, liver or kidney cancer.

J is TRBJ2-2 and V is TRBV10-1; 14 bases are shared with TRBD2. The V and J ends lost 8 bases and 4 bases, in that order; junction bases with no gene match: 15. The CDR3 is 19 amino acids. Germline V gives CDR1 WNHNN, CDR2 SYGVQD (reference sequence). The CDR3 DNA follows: TGCGCCAGCTCACCGCGGGGGACTAGCGGGGGTTTTGGCACCGGGGAGCTGTTTTTT. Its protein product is CASSPRGTSGGFGTGELFF.

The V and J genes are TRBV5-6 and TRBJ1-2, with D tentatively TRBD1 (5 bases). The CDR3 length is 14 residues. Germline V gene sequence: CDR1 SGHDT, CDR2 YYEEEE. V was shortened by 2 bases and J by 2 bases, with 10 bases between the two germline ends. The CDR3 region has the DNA TGTGCCAGCAGCTTCTCAGGGACCAACTATGGCTACACCTTC. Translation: CASSFSGTNYGYTF.

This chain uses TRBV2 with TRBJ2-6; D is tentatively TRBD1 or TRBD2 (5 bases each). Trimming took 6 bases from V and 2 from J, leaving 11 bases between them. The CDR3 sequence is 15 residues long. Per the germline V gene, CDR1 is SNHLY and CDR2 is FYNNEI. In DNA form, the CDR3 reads TGTGCCAGCAGGCTCGAGGGACCTGGGGCCAACGTCCTGACTTTC. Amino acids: CASRLEGPGANVLTF.

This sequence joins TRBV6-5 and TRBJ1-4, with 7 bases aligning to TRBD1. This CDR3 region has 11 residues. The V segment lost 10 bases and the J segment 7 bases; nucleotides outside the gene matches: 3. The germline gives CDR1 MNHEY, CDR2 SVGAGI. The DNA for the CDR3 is TGTGCCACCGGGACAGTTGAAAAACTGTTTTTT. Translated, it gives CATGTVEKLFF.

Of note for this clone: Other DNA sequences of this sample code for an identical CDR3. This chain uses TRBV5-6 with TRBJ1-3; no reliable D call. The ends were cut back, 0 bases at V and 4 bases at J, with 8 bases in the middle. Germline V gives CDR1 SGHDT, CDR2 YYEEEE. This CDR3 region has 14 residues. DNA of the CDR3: TGTGCCAGCAGCTTGGCGACGGGAGGAAACACCATATATTTT. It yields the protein CASSLATGGNTIYF.

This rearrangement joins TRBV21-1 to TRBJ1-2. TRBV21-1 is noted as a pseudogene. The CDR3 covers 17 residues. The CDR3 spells CASSKAAGPRRAGGYTF. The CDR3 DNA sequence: TGTGCCAGCAGCAAAGCGGCAGGTCCGAGGAGGGCGGGTGGCTACACCTTC.

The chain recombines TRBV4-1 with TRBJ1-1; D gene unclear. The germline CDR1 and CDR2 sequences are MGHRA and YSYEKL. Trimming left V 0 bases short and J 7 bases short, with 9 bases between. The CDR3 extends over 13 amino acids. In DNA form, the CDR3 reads TGCGCCAGCAGCCAAGATCCCCCTTATGAAGCTTTCTTT. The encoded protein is CASSQDPPYEAFF.

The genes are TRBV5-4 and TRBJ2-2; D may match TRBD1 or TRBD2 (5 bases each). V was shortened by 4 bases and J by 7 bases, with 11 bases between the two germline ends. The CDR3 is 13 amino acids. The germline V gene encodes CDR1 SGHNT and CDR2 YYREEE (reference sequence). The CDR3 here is CASSLGDDGELFF. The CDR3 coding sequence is TGTGCCAGCAGCCTGGGGGATGACGGGGAGCTGTTTTTT.

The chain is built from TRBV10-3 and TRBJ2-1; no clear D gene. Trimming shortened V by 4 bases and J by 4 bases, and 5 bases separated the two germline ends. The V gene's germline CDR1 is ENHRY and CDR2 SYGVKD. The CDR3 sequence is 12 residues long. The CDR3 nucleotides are TGTGCCATCAGTGGACTTTACAATGAGCAGTTCTTC. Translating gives CAISGLYNEQFF.

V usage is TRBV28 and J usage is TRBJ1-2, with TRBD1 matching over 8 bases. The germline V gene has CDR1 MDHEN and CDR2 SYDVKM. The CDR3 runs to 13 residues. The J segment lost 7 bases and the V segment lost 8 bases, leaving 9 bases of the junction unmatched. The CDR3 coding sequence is TGTGCCAGCTCCAGGAGGCAGGGGGCTGGCTACACCTTC. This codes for CASSRRQGAGYTF.

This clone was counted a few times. The CDR3 DNA sequence: TGTGCTAGTGGTACTCTCTTGACTGAAGCTTTCTTT. Amino acids: CASGTLLTEAFF. This rearrangement joins TRBV12-5 to TRBJ1-1; D is unclear. The ends were cut back, 5 bases at V and 5 bases at J, with 9 bases in the middle. Germline V gene lookup returns CDR1 LGHNT and CDR2 FRNRAP. The CDR3 extends over 12 amino acids.

CDR3 region: CASSYSYRKNTEAFF. Here the CDR3 DNA reads TGTGCCAGCAGTTACTCGTACAGAAAGAACACTGAAGCTTTCTTT. This rearrangement joins TRBV6-5 to TRBJ1-1; no definite D call. Trimming took 0 bases from V and 1 from J, leaving 9 bases between them. Germline assignment: CDR1 MNHEY and CDR2 SVGAGI. This CDR3 region has 15 residues.

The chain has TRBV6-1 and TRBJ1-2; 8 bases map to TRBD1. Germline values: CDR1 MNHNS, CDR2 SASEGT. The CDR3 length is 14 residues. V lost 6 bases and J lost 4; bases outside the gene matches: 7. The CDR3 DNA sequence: TGTGCCAGCAGGGACAGGGCGTCAAGCTATGGCTACACCTTC. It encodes CASRDRASSYGYTF.

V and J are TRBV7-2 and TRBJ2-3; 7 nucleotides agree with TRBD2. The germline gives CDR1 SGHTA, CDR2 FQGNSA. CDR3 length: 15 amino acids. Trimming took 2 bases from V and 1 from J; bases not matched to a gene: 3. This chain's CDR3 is CASSLSSGGTDTQYF. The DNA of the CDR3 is TGTGCCAGCAGCTTATCGAGCGGGGGCACAGATACGCAGTATTTT. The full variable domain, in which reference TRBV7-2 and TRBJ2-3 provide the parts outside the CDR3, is GAGVSQSPSNKVTEKGKDVELRCDPISGHTALYWYRQSLGQGLEFLIYFQGNSAPDKSGLPSDRFSAERTGGSVSTLTIQRTQQEDSAVYLCASSLSSGGTDTQYFGPGTRLTVL.

The CDR3 DNA is TGCGCCAGCAGCTTGGCGGGGGCCAGCACAGATACGCAGTATTTT. Protein product: CASSLAGASTDTQYF. The V call is TRBV5-1, the J call TRBJ2-3, with D possibly being TRBD1 or TRBD2 (6 bases each). The CDR3 length is 15 residues. The V gene's germline CDR1 is SGHRS and CDR2 YFSETQ. The V end lost 0 bases, the J end lost 0 bases, and 8 bases lay between the germline ends.

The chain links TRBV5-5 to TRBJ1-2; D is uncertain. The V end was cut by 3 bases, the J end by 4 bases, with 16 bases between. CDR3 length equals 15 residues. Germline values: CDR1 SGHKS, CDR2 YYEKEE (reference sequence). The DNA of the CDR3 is TGTGCCAGCAGCTCGGCGGCCGGGAACGGCTATGGCTACACCTTC. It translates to CASSSAAGNGYGYTF.